Given below is one T cell receptor (beta chain) in context. This entry is derived from a study of blood T cell repertoires in COVID-19. As for the study in general: Material from acute and convalescent COVID-19 was sourced from the United States, Italy and Spain.

The germline V and J ends were trimmed by 3 bases and 3 bases, with 11 bases remaining between them. The CDR3 runs to 14 residues. Germline-derived CDR1 and CDR2 are WSHSY and SAAADI. Some clones are missing from TCRdb's copy, which holds only in-frame ones; the method was immunoSEQ multiplex PCR. The sample yields hundreds of thousands of clones, around 91% seen once. Residents of under 25 US areas, aged about 18 to 89 years, made up the participants. Resolution of symptoms, clearance, or two negative PCRs was present in recovered Cohort 3 donors. The chain links TRBV10-2 to TRBJ1-1, with D unresolved. What was sequenced was PBMCs or T cells enriched from blood (not recorded which). This sequence originates from a woman between 35 and 50 years old who had recovered from COVID-19. Here the CDR3 reads CASSEREAYTEAFF. The CDR3 DNA follows: TGCGCCAGCAGTGAAAGGGAGGCCTACACTGAAGCTTTCTTT.